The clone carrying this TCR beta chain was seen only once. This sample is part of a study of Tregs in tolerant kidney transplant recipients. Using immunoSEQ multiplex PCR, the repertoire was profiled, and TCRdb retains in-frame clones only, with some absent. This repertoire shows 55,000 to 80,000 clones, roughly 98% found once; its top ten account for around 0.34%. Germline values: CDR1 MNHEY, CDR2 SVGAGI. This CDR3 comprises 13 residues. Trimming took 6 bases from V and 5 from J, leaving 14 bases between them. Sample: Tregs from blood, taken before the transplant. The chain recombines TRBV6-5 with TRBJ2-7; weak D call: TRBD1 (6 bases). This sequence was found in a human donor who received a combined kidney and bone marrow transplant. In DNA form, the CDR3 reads TGTGCCAGCAGATCACAGGGACGCCACGAGCAGTACTTC. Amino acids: CASRSQGRHEQYF.